The 3 T cell receptor beta chains presented below share a single source sample, sequenced in a study of blood T cell repertoires in COVID-19. Sequenced by immunoSEQ multiplex PCR; TCRdb stores in-frame clones only, minus some. The repertoire includes roughly 78,000 clones, approximately 86% of them detected once, and less than 2.5% sits in the top ten. The specimen was peripheral blood. The receptors derive from a woman aged 55-75 years with acute or convalescent COVID-19.

The V gene is TRBV28, the J gene TRBJ1-1; 9 bases line up with TRBD1. V shed 3 bases, J shed 0 bases, and the junction held 11 bases outside the gene matches. Germline CDR1 is MDHEN and CDR2 is SYDVKM. The CDR3 runs to 18 residues. CDR3 region: CASSFIIGQGQLNTEAFF. Written as DNA, the CDR3 is TGTGCCAGCAGTTTCATAATCGGACAGGGGCAATTGAACACTGAAGCTTTCTTT.

Concerning this clone itself: The junction differs from germline at one of its ends, possibly a read error. The chain links TRBV5-1 to TRBJ2-1; 9 nucleotides agree with TRBD1. Germline V gene data show CDR1 as SGHRS and CDR2 as YFSETQ. This CDR3 spans 15 amino acids. The CDR3 spells CASSPGQGGVNQQFF. DNA for the CDR3: TGCGCCAGCAGCCCGGGACAGGGAGGGGTCAATCAGCAGTTCTTC.

The chain has TRBV6-5 and TRBJ2-7, with 8 bases aligning to TRBD1. The germline CDR1 and CDR2 sequences are MNHEY and SVGAGI. The J segment lost 0 bases and the V segment lost 7 bases, leaving 5 bases of the junction unmatched. This CDR3 has 14 amino acids. CDR3 DNA: TGTGCCAGCAAAGGACAGGGCGACTCCTACGAGCAGTACTTC. Translating gives CASKGQGDSYEQYF.